Listed below are T cell receptor beta chains from one sample, sequenced in a study of shared clonotypes between healthy human individuals. Assay: immunoSEQ multiplex PCR; the TCRdb copy retains only in-frame clones and omits some. The profile covers fewer than 1.6 million clones, with 98% appearing a single time and 0.3% to 0.45% taken by the ten largest. Sequencing was done on a sample of naive CD4+ T cells sorted from blood. The receptor set was obtained from a man younger than 40 in good health. The CDR3 runs from the conserved cysteine through the conserved F or W. D genes are given only for firm matches. Clone size appears in some rows only: once, few, many, or a class for an expanded clone.

J: TRBJ2-7; size: .; V: TRBV15; D: .; DNA: TGTGCCACCAGCAGTGAGGCCTTCGGCTACGAGCAGTACTTC; CDR3: CATSSEAFGYEQYF
J: TRBJ2-2; size: .; V: TRBV5-4; D: TRBD2; DNA: TGTGCCAGCAGCCGTTTTACTAGCGGGAACACCGGGGAGCTGTTTTTT; CDR3: CASSRFTSGNTGELFF
J: TRBJ2-3; size: .; V: TRBV29-1; D: TRBD2; DNA: TGCAGCGGGCTGGGCGGGAGAGGGACAGATACGCAGTATTTT; CDR3: CSGLGGRGTDTQYF
J: TRBJ2-1; size: .; V: TRBV5-5; D: .; DNA: TGTGCCAGCAGCTTGGGCCCCTACAATGAGCAGTTCTTC; CDR3: CASSLGPYNEQFF
J: TRBJ2-1; size: .; V: TRBV7-3; D: .; DNA: TGTGCCAGCAGCTCTCTGACAGCTTCCTACAATGAGCAGTTCTTC; CDR3: CASSSLTASYNEQFF
J: TRBJ1-1; size: .; V: TRBV28; D: .; DNA: TGTGCCAGCAGTTTAAGTCCGGGGATGAACACTGAAGCTTTCTTT; CDR3: CASSLSPGMNTEAFF
J: TRBJ2-2; size: .; V: TRBV27; D: TRBD2; DNA: TGTGCCAGCAGTTTACTAGCGGCCGTGAACACCGGGGAGCTGTTTTTT; CDR3: CASSLLAAVNTGELFF
J: TRBJ1-4; size: .; V: TRBV2; D: .; DNA: TGTGCCAGCAGTGAGCTTCAGGGGAATGAAAAACTGTTTTTT; CDR3: CASSELQGNEKLFF
J: TRBJ2-1; size: .; V: TRBV7-7; D: .; DNA: TGTGCTAGCAGCTCTGCAGTGTTTTCCTACAATGAGCAGTTCTTC; CDR3: CASSSAVFSYNEQFF
J: TRBJ2-3; size: .; V: TRBV25-1; D: .; DNA: TGTGCCAGCAGTATAGGACAGCATACAGATACGCAGTATTTT; CDR3: CASSIGQHTDTQYF
J: TRBJ2-7; size: .; V: TRBV5-1; D: .; DNA: TGCGCCAGCAGCTTGTTTACCAACTCCTACGAGCAGTACTTC; CDR3: CASSLFTNSYEQYF
J: TRBJ2-1; size: .; V: TRBV13; D: TRBD2; DNA: TGTGCCAGCAGCCCCTTTCTAGCGGGAGGCTACAATGAGCAGTTCTTC; CDR3: CASSPFLAGGYNEQFF
J: TRBJ2-1; size: .; V: TRBV10-2; D: TRBD2; DNA: TGCGCCAGCAGTCCTACTAGCGGGAGGGCCTTCAGTGAGCAGTTCTTC; CDR3: CASSPTSGRAFSEQFF
J: TRBJ2-7; size: .; V: TRBV4-1; D: .; DNA: .; CDR3: CASSQVGQGISYF
J: TRBJ2-1; size: .; V: TRBV27; D: TRBD2; DNA: TGTGCCAGCAGTTTGGTGGGAGGGCCGTCCGAGCAGTTCTTC; CDR3: CASSLVGGPSEQFF
J: TRBJ1-1; size: .; V: TRBV18; D: .; DNA: TGTGCCAGCTCACCAGGAAGACAAACCCTGAACACTGAAGCTTTCTTT; CDR3: CASSPGRQTLNTEAFF
J: TRBJ1-2; size: .; V: TRBV28; D: .; DNA: TGTGCCAGCACCGGAGAAAGATGGACTGGCTACACCTTC; CDR3: CASTGERWTGYTF
J: TRBJ1-5; size: once; V: TRBV27; D: .; DNA: TGTGCCAGCAGTTTATCACAGGGAAAAGGATCCCAGCATTTT; CDR3: CASSLSQGKGSQHF
J: TRBJ1-2; size: .; V: TRBV5-1; D: .; DNA: TGCGCCAGCAGCCCCGGACCGGGGAACTATGGCTACACCTTC; CDR3: CASSPGPGNYGYTF
J: TRBJ2-7; size: .; V: TRBV7-8; D: .; DNA: TGTGCCAGCAGCTTACCTCGGTTTCGAGTTAACTACGAGCAGTACTTC; CDR3: CASSLPRFRVNYEQYF
J: TRBJ2-1; size: .; V: TRBV5-4; D: .; DNA: TGTGCCAGCAGCTTGGCACCGGGACGCCTTGGGGAATACAATGAGCAGTTCTTC; CDR3: CASSLAPGRLGEYNEQFF